These 28 T cell receptor beta chains were sequenced from one sample in a study of Tregs in tolerant kidney transplant recipients. These receptors have no known antigen. Only in-frame clones appear in the TCRdb table, and some are missing; sequencing was by immunoSEQ multiplex PCR. The sample has fewer than 45,000 clones, roughly 95% seen once. The specimen was Tregs from blood cultured with allogeneic cells. These receptors came from a human donor in good health.

The chain uses TRBV6-5 and TRBJ2-7; no firm D call. Germline V gene lookup returns CDR1 MNHEY and CDR2 SVGAGI. Trimming removed 0 bases from V and 0 bases from J, with 6 bases in between. The CDR3 spans 14 residues. CDR3 sequence: CASSYSRNSYEQYF. The CDR3 nucleotides are TGTGCCAGCAGTTACTCGAGGAACTCCTACGAGCAGTACTTC.

Worth noting for this clone: The junction differs from germline at one of its ends, possibly a read error. CDR3 in amino acids: CASGEGYSNQPQHF. In DNA form, the CDR3 reads TGTGCCAGCGGTGAGGGATATAGCAATCAGCCCCAGCATTTT. The chain combines TRBV6-1 with TRBJ1-5, with D unclear. Germline CDR1 MNHNS, CDR2 SASEGT. This CDR3 is 14 amino acids long.

This chain connects TRBV27 to TRBJ2-3; D unclear. Germline V gives CDR1 MNHEY, CDR2 SMNVEV (reference sequence). This CDR3 is 15 amino acids long. The ends were cut back, 6 bases at V and 3 bases at J, with 16 bases in the middle. Here the CDR3 reads CASSPLRLITDTQYF. CDR3 nucleotide sequence: TGTGCCAGCAGCCCCTTGCGGCTTATTACAGATACGCAGTATTTT.

This chain connects TRBV18 to TRBJ2-5, with 7 bases fitting TRBD1. The CDR3 length is 15 residues. After removal of 2 bases from V and 2 bases from J, the junction contained 5 bases not matched to a gene. From germline, CDR1 is KGHSH and CDR2 LQKENI. CDR3 amino acids: CASSPIPGQQETQYF. For the CDR3, the DNA is TGTGCCAGCTCACCAATCCCGGGACAGCAAGAGACCCAGTACTTC.

This clone was seen more than once but under ten times. The rearrangement joins TRBV5-1 to TRBJ1-1; TRBD1 aligns across 10 bases. This CDR3 is 15 amino acids long. Germline-derived CDR1 and CDR2 are SGHRS and YFSETQ. Germline trimming cut 3 bases from V and 3 bases from J; bases unmatched to any gene: 5. As DNA, the CDR3 is TGCGCCAGCAGCTGGGGGACAGGGGCGGACACTGAAGCTTTCTTT. Protein: CASSWGTGADTEAFF.

The chain combines TRBV5-1 with TRBJ1-1; no firm D call. The germline V and J ends were trimmed by 5 bases and 4 bases, with 18 bases remaining between them. Germline assignment: CDR1 SGHRS and CDR2 YFSETQ. The CDR3 contains 15 residues. This CDR3 is CASSAVAQSGTEAFF. CDR3 bases: TGCGCCAGCAGTGCGGTTGCCCAGAGCGGCACTGAAGCTTTCTTT.

V and J are TRBV7-6 and TRBJ2-6; D is tentatively TRBD1 or TRBD2 (5 bases each). The V end lost 1 base, the J end lost 4 bases, and 11 bases lay between the germline ends. CDR1 is SGHVS, CDR2 FNYEAQ, per germline. This CDR3 has 16 amino acids. The DNA for the CDR3 is TGTGCCAGCAGCTTAGGGGGGACCTCCGGGGCCAACGTCCTGACTTTC. Translation: CASSLGGTSGANVLTF. The full variable domain, completed using reference TRBV7-6 and TRBJ2-6, is GAGVSQSPRYKVTKRGQDVALRCDPISGHVSLYWYRQALGQGPEFLTYFNYEAQQDKSGLPNDRFSAERPEGSISTLTIQRTEQRDSAMYRCASSLGGTSGANVLTFGAGSRLTVL.

CDR3: CASSLGQILYNEQFF. CDR3 bases: TGTGCCAGCAGCCTAGGTCAGATTCTCTACAATGAGCAGTTCTTC. V and J are TRBV11-1 and TRBJ2-1, with D uncertain. Trimming took off 5 bases at V and 3 bases at J, with 14 bases between the two ends. Germline V gene data show CDR1 as SGHAT and CDR2 as FQDESV (reference sequence). CDR3 length: 15 residues.

The chain recombines TRBV11-2 with TRBJ2-7; 12 positions match TRBD2. The CDR3 extends over 18 amino acids. The trim removed 0 bases at V and 6 bases at J, leaving 12 bases unmatched. CDR1 and CDR2 (germline): SGHAT, FQNNGV. The CDR3 reads CASSLDKRTSGISLEQYF. CDR3 sequence (DNA): TGTGCCAGCAGCTTAGATAAGCGGACTAGCGGGATTTCTCTCGAGCAGTACTTC.

This clone was seen just once. The chain employs TRBV7-9 and TRBJ1-2; a weak D match, TRBD1 (5 bases). The V and J ends lost 1 base and 2 bases respectively, with 5 bases between them. Germline CDR1 reads SEHNR; CDR2 reads FQNEAQ (reference sequence). This CDR3 has 13 residues. CDR3 nucleotide sequence: TGTGCCAGCAGCTTAGGACAGAACTATGGCTACACCTTC. Amino acid sequence: CASSLGQNYGYTF. The full variable domain, in which reference TRBV7-9 and TRBJ1-2 provide the parts outside the CDR3, is DTGVSQNPRHKITKRGQNVTFRCDPISEHNRLYWYRQTLGQGPEFLTYFQNEAQLEKSRLLSDRFSAERPKGSFSTLEIQRTEQGDSAMYLCASSLGQNYGYTFGSGTRLTVV.

The chain uses TRBV10-3 and TRBJ2-1; D call uncertain. The CDR3 spans 14 residues. V shed 1 base and J shed 4 bases, with 8 bases lying between them. The germline V gene has CDR1 ENHRY and CDR2 SYGVKD. CDR3 DNA sequence: TGTGCCATCAGTGAGTTTCCGAGTTACAATGAGCAGTTCTTC. Its protein is CAISEFPSYNEQFF.

This chain uses TRBV5-1 with TRBJ2-7, with 8 bases lining up with TRBD2. Germline V gives CDR1 SGHRS, CDR2 YFSETQ. The CDR3 runs 14 residues. Trimming took 4 bases from V and 0 from J; bases not matched to a gene: 3. The CDR3: CASSTGTSSYEQYF. The CDR3 coding sequence is TGCGCCAGCAGCACCGGGACTAGCTCCTACGAGCAGTACTTC.

The chain is built from TRBV7-2 and TRBJ1-4; D is undetermined. Germline assignment: CDR1 SGHTA and CDR2 FQGNSA. Trimming removed 5 bases from V and 4 bases from J, with 11 bases in between. The CDR3 is made up of 14 amino acids. The CDR3 DNA follows: TGTGCCAGCAGCATAACAAGCTATAATGAAAAACTGTTTTTT. Translated, it gives CASSITSYNEKLFF.

The chain is built from TRBV6-5 and TRBJ1-2, with unresolved D. Between the trimmed V and J ends, which lost 6 bases and 3 bases, there was a span of 14 bases. Germline loops: CDR1 MNHEY, CDR2 SVGAGI. The CDR3 consists of 14 residues. This CDR3 is CASSPQFGHYGYTF. For the CDR3, the DNA is TGTGCCAGCAGCCCTCAGTTTGGGCACTATGGCTACACCTTC.

The rearrangement uses TRBV7-6 and TRBJ2-7; D gene unclear. Germline V gene sequence: CDR1 SGHVS, CDR2 FNYEAQ. V dropped 5 bases and J dropped 2 bases, with 10 bases sitting between them. The CDR3 extends over 13 amino acids. Here the CDR3 reads CASSRGRPYEQYF. DNA of the CDR3: TGTGCCAGCAGCCGCGGTAGGCCCTACGAGCAGTACTTC.

This chain connects TRBV10-3 to TRBJ2-5, with TRBD2 as a possible D gene (6 bases). The CDR3 has 14 residues. V lost 5 bases and J 1 base, leaving 11 bases between the germline ends. Germline CDR1 and CDR2: ENHRY and SYGVKD. The CDR3 DNA follows: TGTGCCATCAGTCTACGTAGCGGCCAAGAGACCCAGTACTTC. Translating gives CAISLRSGQETQYF.

This sequence joins TRBV5-8 and TRBJ2-2, with D possibly TRBD2 on 5 matching bases. This CDR3 region has 12 residues. Germline lookup yields CDR1 SGHTS and CDR2 YDEGEE. Trimming pared 4 bases from V and 6 bases from J, leaving 7 bases between. In DNA form, the CDR3 reads TGTGCCAGCAGCCCGGGATCCGGGGAGCTGTTTTTT. Residues: CASSPGSGELFF.

This clone was counted a single time. This rearrangement joins TRBV4-1 to TRBJ1-2, with 8 bases lining up with TRBD1. The CDR3 is 15 residues long. CDR1 and CDR2 (germline): MGHRA, YSYEKL. The V and J ends lost 4 bases and 7 bases, in that order; junction bases with no gene match: 11. The CDR3 DNA is TGCGCCAGCAGCCTCTCACAGGGGGGTCTGTCTGGCTACACCTTC. Translating gives CASSLSQGGLSGYTF.

The chain is built from TRBV7-9 and TRBJ1-1, with a weak D call TRBD1 (5 bases). V was trimmed by 5 bases and J by 4 bases, leaving 14 bases between them. The CDR3 is made up of 14 amino acids. The V gene's germline CDR1 is SEHNR and CDR2 FQNEAQ (reference sequence). CDR3 loop: CASSPPPGPTEAFF. The CDR3, as DNA: TGTGCCAGCAGCCCCCCTCCGGGGCCCACTGAAGCTTTCTTT. Using reference TRBV7-9 and TRBJ1-1 for the parts outside the CDR3, the full variable domain is DTGVSQNPRHKITKRGQNVTFRCDPISEHNRLYWYRQTLGQGPEFLTYFQNEAQLEKSRLLSDRFSAERPKGSFSTLEIQRTEQGDSAMYLCASSPPPGPTEAFFGQGTRLTVV.

This clone was counted a few times. The chain combines TRBV6-5 with TRBJ2-7, with 8 bases matching TRBD1. The V segment lost 5 bases and the J segment 1 base; nucleotides outside the gene matches: 4. The CDR3 runs to 14 residues. Germline assignment: CDR1 MNHEY and CDR2 SVGAGI. This CDR3 is CASSRQGISYEQYF. Here the CDR3 DNA reads TGTGCCAGCAGTCGACAGGGGATTTCCTACGAGCAGTACTTC.

V usage is TRBV7-9 and J usage is TRBJ1-2; D not resolved. V was clipped by 5 bases and J by 0 bases, with 10 bases between them. CDR1 is SEHNR and CDR2 is FQNEAQ in the germline V gene (reference sequence). CDR3 size: 14 residues. CDR3 nucleotide sequence: TGTGCCAGCAGCCTTCTTGGAGCTAACTATGGCTACACCTTC. Translating gives CASSLLGANYGYTF.

This sequence joins TRBV7-3 and TRBJ2-3; 11 nucleotides agree with TRBD2. The CDR3 totals 16 residues. Losses at the gene ends were 5 bases for V and 5 bases for J; bases not matched to a gene: 9. CDR1 is SGHTA, CDR2 FQGTGA, per germline. The CDR3 sequence: CASSIPGLAGGDTQYF. The CDR3 DNA is TGTGCCAGCAGCATCCCGGGGCTAGCGGGAGGAGATACGCAGTATTTT.

J is TRBJ1-2 and V is TRBV6-1; D uncertain. V shed 4 bases and J shed 8 bases, with 11 bases lying between them. CDR1 and CDR2 from the germline V gene are MNHNS and SASEGT. CDR3 length: 12 residues. The CDR3 bases are TGTGCCAGCAGTGGTGGATTCGGAGGCTACACCTTC. Amino acid sequence: CASSGGFGGYTF.

The CDR3 is CSVEDSWADQETQYF. The CDR3 DNA is TGCAGCGTTGAAGATAGTTGGGCAGATCAAGAGACCCAGTACTTC. The V and J genes are TRBV29-1 and TRBJ2-5; D is unclear. Germline CDR1 and CDR2: SQVTM and ANQGSEA. Trimming cost V 0 bases and J 2 bases, with 13 bases left between them. This CDR3 spans 15 amino acids.

The chain joins TRBV19 to TRBJ1-1, with D maybe TRBD1 (6 bases). Trimming pared 2 bases from V and 3 bases from J, leaving 10 bases between. The CDR3 totals 14 residues. Germline CDR1 and CDR2: LNHDA and SQIVND (reference sequence). CDR3 sequence reads: CASSIRTVYTEAFF. Written as DNA, the CDR3 is TGTGCCAGTAGTATAAGGACAGTTTACACTGAAGCTTTCTTT.

The V gene is TRBV19, the J gene TRBJ1-2; 10 positions match TRBD1. V shed 5 bases, J shed 7 bases, and the junction held 7 bases outside the gene matches. Germline assignment: CDR1 LNHDA and CDR2 SQIVND (reference sequence). The CDR3 is 14 amino acids. Written as DNA, the CDR3 is TGTGCCAGTAGTCGACAGGGGGCGGACTCTGGCTACACCTTC. Residues: CASSRQGADSGYTF.

The rearrangement uses TRBV7-2 and TRBJ1-2; D uncertain. This CDR3 region has 13 residues. Looked up from germline, CDR1 is SGHTA and CDR2 is FQGNSA. V gave up 7 bases and J gave up 8 bases, with 17 bases separating them. CDR3 protein: CASTTGKVGGYTF. The CDR3 region has the DNA TGTGCCAGCACCACCGGGAAGGTGGGGGGCTACACCTTC.

This clone was seen more than once but under ten times. J is TRBJ2-7 and V is TRBV18; unclear D gene. V lost 1 base to trimming and J lost 6 bases, with 19 bases between them. The CDR3 consists of 16 residues. Germline V lookup: CDR1 KGHSH, CDR2 LQKENI. The CDR3 spells CASSPRAGASRGEQYF. Here the CDR3 DNA reads TGTGCCAGCTCACCACGGGCAGGAGCGTCGAGAGGCGAGCAGTACTTC.